The rows below give T cell receptor beta chains drawn from one sample of a study of T cell responses to AZD1222 COVID-19 vaccine. This table comes from immunoSEQ multiplex PCR, and its TCRdb copy is limited to in-frame clones, with some not included. The table includes approximately 97,000 clones, around 82% detected once. The material was peripheral blood, obtained on day 0 of AZD1222 vaccination. The receptor set was obtained from an adult in good health. The CDR3 runs from the conserved cysteine through the conserved F or W. A D gene is named only where the DNA matches it firmly. Clone size is given for some rows only: seen once, a few or many times, or a class if the clone is expanded.

d_gene,v_gene,abundance,j_gene,CDR3aa,CDR3nt
TRBD2,TRBV28,.,TRBJ2-3,CASSPLGLAGVILSLTQYF,TGTGCCAGCAGTCCCCTGGGACTAGCGGGGGTAATCTTGTCGTTGACGCAGTATTTT
TRBD2,TRBV9,.,TRBJ2-5,CASSQNPPKVASGPKRETQYF,TGTGCCAGCAGCCAGAACCCTCCGAAGGTGGCTAGCGGTCCGAAACGGGAGACCCAGTACTTC
.,TRBV19,.,TRBJ1-2,CASWAGMRDYGYTF,TGTGCCAGTTGGGCGGGCATGAGAGACTATGGCTACACCTTC
.,TRBV3-1/TRBV3-2,.,TRBJ1-2,CASSQGSGDGYTF,TGTGCCAGCAGCCAAGGCTCGGGGGATGGCTACACCTTC
TRBD1,TRBV6-6,.,TRBJ2-3,CASSFPQGARGDTQYF,TGTGCCAGCAGTTTTCCCCAGGGGGCTAGGGGAGATACGCAGTATTTT
.,TRBV6-5,.,TRBJ1-5,CASSYNGGANQPQHF,TGTGCCAGCAGTTACAATGGGGGGGCAAATCAGCCCCAGCATTTT
.,TRBV7-2,.,TRBJ2-2,CASSPGVGELFF,TGTGCCAGCAGCCCGGGGGTTGGGGAGCTGTTTTTT
.,TRBV11-3,large,TRBJ2-7,CASSPHGGPSYEQYF,TGTGCCAGCAGCCCACATGGGGGACCCTCCTACGAGCAGTACTTC
.,TRBV10-3,.,TRBJ2-7,CAISVKGLSSYEQYF,TGTGCCATCAGTGTGAAGGGTTTGAGTTCCTACGAGCAGTACTTC
.,TRBV3-1/TRBV3-2,few,TRBJ1-6,CASSQGEISSSPLHF,TGTGCCAGCAGCCAAGGCGAGATCTCATCTTCACCCCTCCACTTT
TRBD1,TRBV7-9,.,TRBJ2-7,CASSLEGQSEQYF,TGTGCCAGCAGCTTAGAGGGACAGAGCGAGCAGTACTTC
TRBD2,TRBV19,.,TRBJ2-4,CASSTSGGAGSKNIQYF,TGTGCCAGTAGCACTAGCGGGGGGGCGGGATCAAAAAACATTCAGTACTTC
.,TRBV5-4,once,TRBJ2-3,CASSLGVGDTQYF,TGTGCCAGCAGCTTGGGGGTCGGAGATACGCAGTATTTT
TRBD2,TRBV7-2,once,TRBJ2-1,CASSWIAGGYNEQFF,TGTGCCAGCAGCTGGATAGCGGGGGGGTACAATGAGCAGTTCTTC
TRBD1,TRBV7-2,.,TRBJ2-1,CASSPQARQGANEQFF,TGTGCCAGCAGCCCCCAAGCCCGACAGGGGGCGAATGAGCAGTTCTTC
.,TRBV3-1/TRBV3-2,.,TRBJ1-1,CASSQDRGATEAFF,TGTGCCAGCAGCCAAGATAGGGGAGCGACTGAAGCTTTCTTT
.,TRBV5-6,.,TRBJ1-1,CASSRSNTEAFF,TGTGCCAGCAGCCGTTCGAACACTGAAGCTTTCTTT
TRBD1,TRBV4-2,.,TRBJ1-2,CASSQDRAGGRYGYTF,TGTGCCAGCAGCCAAGATAGGGCAGGGGGTCGGTATGGCTACACCTTC
.,TRBV11-3,.,TRBJ2-7,CASSLELGYEQYF,TGTGCCAGCAGCTTAGAGTTGGGCTACGAGCAGTACTTC
TRBD2,TRBV28,.,TRBJ2-3,CTSSLGGRVTDTQYF,TGTACCAGCAGTTTAGGCGGGAGAGTAACAGATACGCAGTATTTT
.,TRBV6-2/TRBV6-3,.,TRBJ2-7,CASSLGGEYYEQYF,TGTGCCAGCAGTTTAGGGGGGGAGTACTACGAGCAGTACTTC
.,TRBV9,few,TRBJ2-3,CASSGPVGSVTDTQYF,TGTGCCAGCAGCGGGCCGGTAGGGAGTGTCACAGATACGCAGTATTTT
.,TRBV6-2/TRBV6-3,.,TRBJ2-2,CASSSRGRGTGELFF,TGTGCCAGCAGTTCCAGGGGTCGAGGCACCGGGGAGCTGTTTTTT
TRBD2,TRBV7-2,.,TRBJ2-2,CASSSFSGRADGELFF,TGTGCCAGCAGTTCTTTTAGCGGGAGGGCAGACGGGGAGCTGTTTTTT
.,TRBV5-1,.,TRBJ1-1,CASSSGTSNTEAFF,TGCGCCAGCAGCTCTGGGACTTCGAACACTGAAGCTTTCTTT
TRBD1,TRBV27,.,TRBJ1-6,CASSSSNPGTEKNSPLHF,TGTGCCAGCAGTTCCTCCAATCCCGGGACAGAGAAAAATTCACCCCTCCACTTT
TRBD1,TRBV11-3,.,TRBJ2-3,CASSLGDRRTQYF,TGTGCCAGCAGCTTAGGGGACAGGAGGACGCAGTATTTT
.,TRBV5-1,.,TRBJ1-1,CASSRQGREAFF,TGCGCCAGCTCCCGCCAGGGGAGAGAAGCTTTCTTT
.,TRBV27,.,TRBJ2-2,CASSLSGNSGELFF,TGTGCCAGCAGTTTATCAGGGAATAGCGGGGAGCTGTTTTTT
TRBD2,TRBV18,.,TRBJ2-7,CASSPQAGGFSEQYF,TGTGCCAGCTCACCACAAGCGGGAGGGTTTAGCGAGCAGTACTTC
.,TRBV19,.,TRBJ1-2,CASSDQYESYTF,TGTGCCAGTAGTGATCAGTATGAGAGCTACACCTTC
.,TRBV10-1,once,TRBJ2-2,CATGDANTGELFF,TGCGCCACAGGGGACGCGAACACCGGGGAGCTGTTTTTT
.,TRBV10-2,.,TRBJ1-4,CASSYGRANEKLFF,TGCGCCAGCAGTTACGGGAGGGCTAATGAAAAACTGTTTTTT
.,TRBV12-5,once,TRBJ2-2,CASGSGFGLNTGELFF,TGTGCTAGTGGCTCCGGCTTCGGACTCAACACCGGGGAGCTGTTTTTT
.,TRBV28,once,TRBJ2-1,CASSREGSYNEQFF,TGTGCCAGCAGTAGAGAGGGGAGCTACAATGAGCAGTTCTTC
.,TRBV27,.,TRBJ1-4,CASSLSRQGFGEKLFF,TGTGCCAGCAGTTTGAGTCGGCAGGGATTTGGGGAAAAACTGTTTTTT
.,TRBV20-1,.,TRBJ2-1,CSASSGDIYNEQFF,TGCAGTGCTAGTTCGGGGGATATCTACAATGAGCAGTTCTTC
.,TRBV29-1,few,TRBJ1-5,CSVAEAGNQPQHF,TGCAGCGTTGCAGAGGCGGGCAATCAGCCCCAGCATTTT
.,TRBV19,.,TRBJ2-3,CASATGRFTDTQYF,TGTGCCAGTGCGACGGGGCGCTTCACAGATACGCAGTATTTT
.,TRBV10-2,.,TRBJ2-2,CASRKVKSTGELFF,TGCGCCAGCCGAAAGGTCAAATCCACCGGGGAGCTGTTTTTT
.,TRBV5-4,few,TRBJ2-1,CASSLVPGSYNEQFF,TGTGCCAGCAGCTTGGTCCCAGGGTCTTACAATGAGCAGTTCTTC
TRBD1,TRBV19,.,TRBJ1-1,CASRPGQGYTEAFF,TGTGCCAGTAGACCGGGACAGGGTTACACTGAAGCTTTCTTT
.,TRBV21-1,.,TRBJ2-4,CASSKGDGTKNIQYF,TGTGCCAGCAGCAAAGGGGATGGTACCAAAAACATTCAGTACTTC
.,TRBV28,.,TRBJ1-5,CASSPRGGSFNQPQHF,TGTGCCAGCAGTCCCCGGGGGGGTTCCTTTAATCAGCCCCAGCATTTT
.,TRBV6-5,.,TRBJ2-7,CASSRTGIYEQYF,TGTGCCAGCAGTCGAACAGGGATCTACGAGCAGTACTTC
.,TRBV18,.,TRBJ2-7,CASSPQSSYEQYF,TGTGCCAGCTCACCTCAAAGCTCCTACGAGCAGTACTTC
.,TRBV28,.,TRBJ2-1,CASKNLFQGRYNEQFF,TGTGCCAGCAAAAATCTATTCCAGGGACGCTACAATGAGCAGTTCTTC
TRBD1,TRBV28,.,TRBJ1-2,CASSLRGQVDRSGYTF,TGTGCCAGCAGTTTAAGAGGACAGGTCGATAGGAGTGGCTACACCTTC
.,TRBV28,.,TRBJ1-5,CASSLTGYRNQPQHF,TGTGCCAGCAGTTTAACGGGATACAGGAATCAGCCCCAGCATTTT
.,TRBV5-4,.,TRBJ2-5,CASSSPETDQETQYF,TGTGCCAGCAGCTCCCCAGAGACGGACCAAGAGACCCAGTACTTC
.,TRBV4-2,few,TRBJ1-2,CASSQDRDRTPYGYTF,TGTGCCAGCAGCCAAGATAGAGACAGGACGCCTTATGGCTACACCTTC
.,TRBV29-1,.,TRBJ1-2,CSGEIPLPNYGYTF,TGCAGCGGAGAGATACCACTCCCCAACTATGGCTACACCTTC
.,TRBV7-2,once,TRBJ1-1,CASSSRQEGTEAFF,TGTGCCAGCAGCTCCCGACAGGAGGGAACTGAAGCTTTCTTT